These 8 T cell receptor beta chains originate from one sample sequenced in a study of blood T cells in healthy people across ages. Through a sample-barcoded 5' primer and a J-beta primer mix, a second PCR was run for roughly 6 to 11 cycles. TCRdb reprocessed the 5' RACE reads via MiXCR and lists one record per CDR3 protein. The sample has some 1,800,000 distinct CDR3 sequences, 30% to 40% seen once; the top ten hold under 25%. What was sequenced was blood. The source of these receptors is a human donor in good health.

The gene calls are TRBV28 and TRBJ2-5, with a tentative D call TRBD1 (5 bases). Trimming took off 6 bases at V and 1 base at J, with 9 bases between the two ends. Germline V gives CDR1 MDHEN, CDR2 SYDVKM. This CDR3 is 13 amino acids long. CDR3 bases: TGTGCCAGCAGGTGGGGCCTCCAAGAGACCCAGTACTTC. Its translation: CASRWGLQETQYF.

This clonotype came up a few times. This sequence joins TRBV29-1 and TRBJ1-2; perhaps TRBD1 as D (5 bases). The CDR3 has 12 amino acids. Looked up from germline, CDR1 is SQVTM and CDR2 is ANQGSEA. V shed 5 bases and J shed 8 bases, with 15 bases lying between them. CDR3 residues: CSVRGELYGYTF. For the CDR3, the DNA is TGCAGCGTTAGGGGCGAGCTATACGGCTACACCTTC.

The chain has TRBV12-3 or TRBV12-4 and TRBJ2-5; unclear D gene. The CDR3 spans 14 residues. The germline V and J ends were trimmed by 3 bases and 11 bases, with 19 bases remaining between them. DNA of the CDR3: TGTGCCAGCAGTTTGGAACACGTCAGGCTAGAGCAGTACTTC. It encodes CASSLEHVRLEQYF.

Regarding this clonotype: Compared with germline, one end of the junction differs, possibly owing to a read error. The J gene is TRBJ2-7, the V gene TRBV7-7; 9 bases are a match to TRBD2. The CDR3 loop spans 18 amino acids. CDR1 and CDR2 (germline): SSHAT, FNYEAQ (reference sequence). CDR3 in amino acids: CASSLCKALAGDSYEQYF. In DNA, the CDR3 is TGTGCTAGCAGCTTATGCAAGGCTTTAGCGGGGGACTCCTACGAGCAGTACTTC.

The table lists this clonotype with a few counts. V usage is TRBV4-2 and J usage is TRBJ2-3; possibly TRBD2 for D (6 bases). Germline lookup yields CDR1 LGHNA and CDR2 YNFKEQ. V lost 1 base to trimming and J lost 8 bases, with 16 bases between them. This CDR3 is built from 15 residues. The CDR3 loop is CASSQGTGDRGTQYF. In DNA, the CDR3 is TGTGCCAGCAGCCAAGGAACGGGGGACCGAGGTACGCAGTATTTT.

This clonotype was picked up a small number of times. The V and J genes are TRBV13 and TRBJ1-5; a possible D gene is TRBD1 (6 bases). The CDR3 runs to 14 residues. CDR1 and CDR2 from the germline V gene are PRHDT and FYEKMQ (reference sequence). Deletions cut 0 bases from V and 5 bases from J, with 8 bases between. CDR3: CASSLGEGDQPQHF. In DNA, the CDR3 is TGTGCCAGCAGCTTAGGCGAGGGGGATCAGCCCCAGCATTTT.

The chain links TRBV20-1 to TRBJ2-3, with D possibly TRBD2 on 6 matching bases. Trimming took 0 bases from V and 0 from J, leaving 13 bases between them. The germline V gene has CDR1 DFQATT and CDR2 SNEGSKA (reference sequence). This CDR3 has 16 amino acids. The CDR3 spells CSARDAGNPSTDTQYF. The CDR3 DNA reads TGCAGTGCTAGAGATGCGGGGAATCCTAGCACAGATACGCAGTATTTT.

This clonotype was counted between two and nine times. The chain is built from TRBV7-3 and TRBJ2-7; either TRBD1 or TRBD2 may fit D (5 bases each). The CDR3 is 15 residues long. V lost 3 bases and J 5 bases, leaving 17 bases between the germline ends. From germline, CDR1 is SGHTA and CDR2 FQGTGA. The CDR3 sequence: CASSLFGAGSNEQYF. In DNA, the CDR3 is TGTGCCAGCAGCTTGTTTGGGGCAGGGAGCAACGAGCAGTACTTC.